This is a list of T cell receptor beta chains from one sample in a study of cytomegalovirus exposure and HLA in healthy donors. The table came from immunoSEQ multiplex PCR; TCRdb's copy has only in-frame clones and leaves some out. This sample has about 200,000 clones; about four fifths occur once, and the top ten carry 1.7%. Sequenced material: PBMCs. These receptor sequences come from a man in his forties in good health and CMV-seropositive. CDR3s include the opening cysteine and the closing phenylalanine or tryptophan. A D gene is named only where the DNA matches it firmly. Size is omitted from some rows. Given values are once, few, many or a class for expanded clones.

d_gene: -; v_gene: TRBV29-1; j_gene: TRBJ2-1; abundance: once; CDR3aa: CSVEGGGRESEQFF; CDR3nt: TGCAGCGTGGAAGGGGGCGGGCGGGAGAGCGAGCAGTTCTTC
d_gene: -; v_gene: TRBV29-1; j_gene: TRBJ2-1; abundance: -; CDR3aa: CSVGTSNSYNEQFF; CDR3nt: TGCAGCGTCGGGACTTCGAACTCCTACAATGAGCAGTTCTTC
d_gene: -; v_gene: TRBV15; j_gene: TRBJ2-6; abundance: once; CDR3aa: CATSRPRGSGANVLTF; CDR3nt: TGTGCCACCAGCAGGCCTCGCGGCTCTGGGGCCAACGTCCTGACTTTC
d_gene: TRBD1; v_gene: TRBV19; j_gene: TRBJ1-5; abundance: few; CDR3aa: CASRAPRDSYSNQPQHF; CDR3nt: TGTGCCAGTAGGGCACCCCGGGACAGCTATAGCAATCAGCCCCAGCATTTT
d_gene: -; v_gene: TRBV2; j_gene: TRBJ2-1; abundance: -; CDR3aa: CASSDYPEGQFF; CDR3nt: TGTGCCAGCAGTGACTACCCTGAGGGACAGTTCTTC
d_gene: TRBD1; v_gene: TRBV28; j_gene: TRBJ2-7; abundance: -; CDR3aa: CASRIGQAAYEQYF; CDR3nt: TGTGCCAGCAGGATAGGACAGGCGGCCTACGAGCAGTACTTC
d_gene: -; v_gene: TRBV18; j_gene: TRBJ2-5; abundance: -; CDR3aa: CASSPVPGQETQYF; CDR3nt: TGTGCCAGCTCACCAGTCCCCGGCCAAGAGACCCAGTACTTC
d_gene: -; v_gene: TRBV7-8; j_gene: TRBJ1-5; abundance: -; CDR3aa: CASSLAGQPQHF; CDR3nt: TGTGCCAGCAGCTTGGCGGGACAGCCCCAGCATTTT
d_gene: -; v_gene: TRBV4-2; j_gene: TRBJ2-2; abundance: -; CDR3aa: CASSQEREAGELFF; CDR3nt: TGTGCCAGCAGCCAAGAGAGGGAGGCCGGGGAGCTGTTTTTT
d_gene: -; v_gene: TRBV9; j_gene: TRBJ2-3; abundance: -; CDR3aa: CASSPRSNERARDTQYF; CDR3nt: TGTGCCAGCAGCCCCCGTTCTAATGAGAGGGCCAGAGATACGCAGTATTTT
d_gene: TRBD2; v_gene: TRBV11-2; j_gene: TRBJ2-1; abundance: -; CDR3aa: CASSFLAGDYNEQFF; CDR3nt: TGTGCCAGCAGCTTCCTAGCGGGAGACTACAATGAGCAGTTCTTC
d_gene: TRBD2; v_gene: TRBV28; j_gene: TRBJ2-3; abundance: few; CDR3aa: CASSLMTSGGGHTQYF; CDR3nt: TGTGCCAGCAGTTTGATGACTAGCGGGGGGGGGCATACGCAGTATTTT
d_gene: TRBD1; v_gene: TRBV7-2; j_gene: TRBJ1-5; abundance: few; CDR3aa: CASSGDRGNQPQHF; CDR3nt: TGTGCCAGCAGCGGGGACAGGGGCAATCAGCCCCAGCATTTT
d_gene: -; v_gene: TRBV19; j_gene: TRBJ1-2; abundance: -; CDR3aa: CASRQGYYGYTF; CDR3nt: TGTGCCAGTAGACAGGGCTACTATGGCTACACCTTC
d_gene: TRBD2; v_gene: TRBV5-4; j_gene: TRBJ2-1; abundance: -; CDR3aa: CASSSTLAGLAVNEQFF; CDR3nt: TGTGCCAGCAGCTCCACTCTAGCGGGACTAGCGGTTAATGAGCAGTTCTTC
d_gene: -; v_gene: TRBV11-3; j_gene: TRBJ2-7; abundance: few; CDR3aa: CASSFGLDYEQYF; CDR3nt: TGTGCCAGCAGCTTTGGGCTTGACTACGAGCAGTACTTC
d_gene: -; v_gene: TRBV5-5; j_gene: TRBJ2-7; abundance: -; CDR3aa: CASSLASLRTGSSYEQYF; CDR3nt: TGTGCCAGCAGCTTGGCATCCCTAAGGACGGGGAGCTCCTACGAGCAGTACTTC
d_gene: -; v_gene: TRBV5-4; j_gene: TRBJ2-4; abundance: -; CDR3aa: CASSQSGSEYSQYF; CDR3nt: TGTGCCAGCAGCCAATCAGGTAGCGAGTACAGTCAGTACTTC
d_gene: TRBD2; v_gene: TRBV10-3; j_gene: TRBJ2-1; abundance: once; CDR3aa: CAISESSGTYNEQFF; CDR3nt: TGTGCCATCAGTGAGTCTAGCGGGACCTACAATGAGCAGTTCTTC
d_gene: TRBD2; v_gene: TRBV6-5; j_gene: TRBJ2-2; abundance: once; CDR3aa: CASSYIMAGVGGELFF; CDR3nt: TGTGCCAGCAGTTACATTATGGCGGGAGTAGGCGGGGAGCTGTTTTTT